This T cell receptor beta chain was documented in a study of blood T cell repertoires in COVID-19. Across the study: Both acute and convalescent COVID-19 samples were obtained from the United States, Italy and Spain. PBMCs, B-cell-depleted T cells, or T cells provided the cDNA or gDNA that made up the material.

Authors' processing steps: Reference gene primers were amplified, and this amplification served to estimate nucleated cell counts. Some clones are missing from TCRdb's copy, which holds only in-frame ones; the method was immunoSEQ multiplex PCR. For V, J and clone size, that table is used; D and trimming come from the DNA. The repertoire holds some 400,000 clones, approximately 86% seen once, with under 3% in the top ten. The CDR3 length is 12 residues. The J segment lost 13 bases and the V segment lost 5 bases, leaving 11 bases of the junction unmatched. Per germline, CDR1 GTSNPN and CDR2 SVGIG (reference sequence).

This receptor was obtained from a human donor in a cohort sampled during active COVID-19. Specimen: peripheral blood. The rearrangement joins TRBV30 to TRBJ2-3, with TRBD2 matching 8 bases. The CDR3 sequence is CAWRATSGVKYF. As DNA, the CDR3 is TGTGCCTGGCGTGCCACTAGCGGCGTTAAGTATTTT.